Each of the 15 T cell receptor beta chains below was sequenced from the same sample in a study of vaccination effects on CD4 cells after COVID-19. Before sequencing, viral peptide pools were used by the ViraFEST assay to expand antigen-specific CD4+ T cells. Scientists isolated CD4+ T cells after a roughly nine-day culture period ended. It was two doses of either the BNT162b2 or mRNA-1273 vaccine that participants received. Their recognized antigens are unknown. Only in-frame clones appear in the TCRdb table, and some are missing; sequencing was by immunoSEQ multiplex PCR. The sample has 20,000 to 30,000 clones, 69% seen once. The sequencing used CD4+ T cells from PBMCs cultured with SARS-CoV-2 spike peptides, collected after COVID-19 vaccination. The receptors originated from a human donor who received a COVID-19 vaccine.

This clone was counted a few times. This chain connects TRBV18 to TRBJ1-2; D gene unclear. The germline V gene has CDR1 KGHSH and CDR2 LQKENI. The CDR3 covers 14 residues. With 2 bases removed from V and 0 bases from J, the gap between germline ends came to 7 bases. In DNA form, the CDR3 reads TGTGCCAGCTCACCAAGGTCAGCTAACTATGGCTACACCTTC. Translation: CASSPRSANYGYTF.

The J gene is TRBJ1-3, the V gene TRBV6-5, with D possibly matching TRBD1 (5 bases). Looked up from germline, CDR1 is MNHEY and CDR2 is SVGAGI. The CDR3 has 14 amino acids. V shed 10 bases and J shed 4 bases, with 17 bases lying between them. The chain's CDR3 is CANGNTGLGNTIYF. In DNA form, the CDR3 reads TGTGCCAACGGAAATACGGGGCTGGGAAACACCATATATTTT.

This chain joins TRBV6-6 and TRBJ2-7; D gene unclear. The CDR3 is 11 amino acids. Per germline, CDR1 MNHNY and CDR2 SVGAGI (reference sequence). The V end was cut by 4 bases, the J end by 3 bases, with 4 bases between. The CDR3 nucleotides read TGTGCCAGCAGTTGGGGCTACGAGCAGTACTTC. Protein: CASSWGYEQYF.

DNA for the CDR3: TGTGCCAGCAGCTTAGCGTTTTCCCAAGAGACCCAGTACTTC. Its translation is CASSLAFSQETQYF. The chain recombines TRBV7-9 with TRBJ2-5; D is uncertain. The CDR3 runs 14 residues. In germline, CDR1 is SEHNR, CDR2 FQNEAQ (reference sequence). V was clipped by 0 bases and J by 1 base, with 6 bases between them.

This clone was counted a single time. V usage is TRBV4-2 and J usage is TRBJ2-7; 10 nucleotides align to TRBD2. V shed 0 bases and J 4 bases; nucleotides not matched to a gene: 12. The CDR3 spans 18 residues. Looked up from germline, CDR1 is LGHNA and CDR2 is YNFKEQ. The CDR3 DNA sequence: TGTGCCAGCAGCCAAGAGTTCCGACGAGCGGGAGGGCGGTACGAGCAGTACTTC. The encoded protein is CASSQEFRRAGGRYEQYF.

The chain links TRBV27 to TRBJ1-5, with a tentative D call TRBD1 (6 bases). Trimming took 2 bases from V and 4 from J, leaving 15 bases between them. CDR3 length equals 16 residues. Germline V gene data show CDR1 as MNHEY and CDR2 as SMNVEV (reference sequence). CDR3 sequence (DNA): TGTGCCAGCAGTTTACTTGGCAGGGGCGGGAATCAGCCCCAGCATTTT. Amino acid sequence: CASSLLGRGGNQPQHF.

J is TRBJ1-3 and V is TRBV7-2, with D possibly being TRBD1 (5 bases). V was cut by 2 bases and J by 0 bases, with 8 bases left in between. Germline V gives CDR1 SGHTA, CDR2 FQGNSA. This CDR3 region has 15 residues. The CDR3 reads CASSLFQGSGNTIYF. The CDR3 bases are TGTGCCAGCAGCTTATTCCAGGGCTCTGGAAACACCATATATTTT.

This clone was observed a handful of times. V gene TRBV19 combines with J gene TRBJ1-5; 7 bases are shared with TRBD1. This CDR3 region has 17 residues. V dropped 6 bases and J dropped 4; count of bases not matched to a gene: 15. Germline-derived CDR1 and CDR2 are LNHDA and SQIVND (reference sequence). CDR3 protein: CASRAQYRQGLNQPQHF. The CDR3 DNA reads as TGTGCCAGTAGGGCCCAATACAGACAGGGCTTAAATCAGCCCCAGCATTTT. The complete variable domain, with remaining parts taken from reference TRBV19 and TRBJ1-5, reads DGGITQSPKYLFRKEGQNVTLSCEQNLNHDAMYWYRQDPGQGLRLIYYSQIVNDFQKGDIAEGYSVSREKKESFPLTVTSAQKNPTAFYLCASRAQYRQGLNQPQHFGDGTRLSIL.

The genes are TRBV2 and TRBJ2-1, with 8 bases aligning to TRBD2. Trimming at V came to 6 bases and at J to 2 bases, leaving 3 bases not matched to a gene. CDR1 is SNHLY and CDR2 is FYNNEI in the germline V gene. This CDR3 region has 14 residues. The CDR3 coding sequence is TGTGCCAGCAGGGGGCGGGGGGCCTACAATGAGCAGTTCTTC. This sequence encodes CASRGRGAYNEQFF.

This chain uses TRBV24-1 with TRBJ1-1; no reliable D call. CDR3 length: 13 residues. V gave up 5 bases and J gave up 3 bases, with 9 bases separating them. The germline V gene has CDR1 KGHDR and CDR2 SFDVKD. The CDR3 protein is CATSGSRDTEAFF. CDR3 DNA: TGTGCCACCAGTGGCTCCCGGGACACTGAAGCTTTCTTT.

The chain has TRBV7-2 and TRBJ2-7; the D gene is possibly TRBD2 (6 bases). The CDR3 is 14 residues long. V lost 5 bases to trimming and J lost 5 bases, with 16 bases between them. Germline V CDR1 and CDR2: SGHTA, FQGNSA. The CDR3 here is CASSHTSPPDEQYF. In nucleotides, the CDR3 is TGTGCCAGCAGCCATACTAGCCCCCCGGACGAGCAGTACTTC. The full variable domain, in which reference TRBV7-2 and TRBJ2-7 provide the parts outside the CDR3, is GAGVSQSPSNKVTEKGKDVELRCDPISGHTALYWYRQSLGQGLEFLIYFQGNSAPDKSGLPSDRFSAERTGGSVSTLTIQRTQQEDSAVYLCASSHTSPPDEQYFGPGTRLTVT.

This clone was found a few times. The chain carries TRBV18 and TRBJ1-5; D is uncertain. The germline CDR1 and CDR2 sequences are KGHSH and LQKENI. The ends were cut back, 4 bases at V and 0 bases at J, with 7 bases in the middle. The CDR3 is made up of 14 amino acids. CDR3 DNA sequence: TGTGCCAGCTCACGGGAACATAGCAATCAGCCCCAGCATTTT. Protein: CASSREHSNQPQHF. The full variable domain, rest sourced from reference TRBV18 and TRBJ1-5, is NAGVMQNPRHLVRRRGQEARLRCSPMKGHSHVYWYRQLPEEGLKFMVYLQKENIIDESGMPKERFSAEFPKEGPSILRIQQVVRGDSAAYFCASSREHSNQPQHFGDGTRLSIL.

The chain carries TRBV5-1 and TRBJ2-1; 8 bases are shared with TRBD1. This CDR3 region has 16 residues. Looked up from germline, CDR1 is SGHRS and CDR2 is YFSETQ. The V and J ends lost 0 bases and 4 bases, in that order; junction bases with no gene match: 6. The DNA for the CDR3 is TGCGCCAGCAGCTTGGGGGGGACAGGCAAATACAATGAGCAGTTCTTC. It is translated as CASSLGGTGKYNEQFF. Drawing the rest from reference TRBV5-1 and TRBJ2-1, the complete variable domain is KAGVTQTPRYLIKTRGQQVTLSCSPISGHRSVSWYQQTPGQGLQFLFEYFSETQRNKGNFPGRFSGRQFSNSRSEMNVSTLELGDSALYLCASSLGGTGKYNEQFFGPGTRLTVL.

This clone was detected once. The CDR3 nucleotides read TGTGCCAGCAGCTTAGGGACAGGGAGTCCTGGTAATGAAAAACTGTTTTTT. Its translation: CASSLGTGSPGNEKLFF. The chain links TRBV7-9 to TRBJ1-4; 8 positions match TRBD1. CDR1 and CDR2 from the germline V gene are SEHNR and FQNEAQ (reference sequence). With V trimmed by 1 base and J by 4 bases, 8 bases remained unmatched. The CDR3 is 17 amino acids.

The chain employs TRBV9 and TRBJ2-1; 12 bases agree with TRBD2. Germline assignment: CDR1 SGDLS and CDR2 YYNGEE. The CDR3 has 18 residues. Trimming at V came to 0 bases and at J to 1 base, leaving 5 bases not matched to a gene. CDR3: CASSVELAGGSSYNEQFF. CDR3 in DNA: TGTGCCAGCAGCGTAGAACTAGCGGGAGGTTCATCCTACAATGAGCAGTTCTTC.